This T cell receptor beta chain was recorded in a study of T cell clones after liver transplantation. On the study more broadly: Post-transplant blood was tracked for graft-donor-reactive T cell clones identified in a pre-transplant mixed lymphocyte reaction.

The V gene lost 6 bases and the J gene lost 5 bases, with 19 bases spanning the gap. The CDR3 covers 15 residues. In germline, CDR1 is MNHNY, CDR2 SVGAGI (reference sequence). Data came from immunoSEQ multiplex PCR; TCRdb stores just in-frame clones and leaves some out. The data hold under 150,000 clones, with 75% to 95% observed a single time. The chain combines TRBV6-6 with TRBJ1-1, with unresolved D. This TCR came from a human patient who received a liver transplant. Some T cells may arise from the graft donor. The sequenced sample was CD4+ T cells from blood, obtained 12 months after liver transplant. CDR3 sequence: CASSLPHRVGTEAFF. The CDR3 nucleotides read TGTGCCAGCAGCTTACCTCACAGAGTTGGGACTGAAGCTTTCTTT.